This T cell receptor beta chain was recovered during a study of T cell responses to AZD1222 COVID-19 vaccine. Sequenced by immunoSEQ multiplex PCR; TCRdb stores in-frame clones only, minus some. This table has 65,000 to 95,000 clones, about 90% appearing once. This TCR was recovered from an adult in good health. The sample consisted of peripheral blood, taken on day 0 of MenACWY control vaccination.

For the CDR3, the DNA is TGTGCCAGTAGTATAGGAAAGGGCCGGGGGTCTTGGGATACGCAGTATTTT. This gives the protein CASSIGKGRGSWDTQYF. This rearrangement joins TRBV19 to TRBJ2-3, with D tentatively TRBD2 (6 bases). This CDR3 region has 17 residues. V was clipped by 1 base and J by 6 bases, with 20 bases between them. In germline, CDR1 is LNHDA, CDR2 SQIVND (reference sequence).